This T cell receptor (beta chain) was recovered during a study of CD8+CD57+ T cells in acquired aplastic anemia. Study as a whole: For CD4+ cells, healthy donors had an average of about 11 million reads.

Whole-study results and caveats: There were some 27 CD8+ CDR3 sequences that occurred in both patients and controls. With respect to CD8+ Simpson's diversity, patients and controls did not differ significantly.

Losses at the gene ends were 2 bases for V and 1 base for J; bases not matched to a gene: 11. Germline V gives CDR1 MGHRA, CDR2 YSYEKL. This CDR3 is 18 amino acids long. Template material for TCR beta VDJ and CDR3 profiling consisted of genomic DNA. TCRdb used MiXCR to reprocess the reads, holding one entry per CDR3 protein. The sample lists 60,000 or so distinct CDR3 sequences; around 55% were seen once. This clonotype was picked up many times. Its antigen is not identified. The sequence was obtained from a human donor in good health, serving as a control. This sequence joins TRBV4-1 and TRBJ1-3; 7 nucleotides align to TRBD1. Specimen: sorted CD4+, CD8+, or CD8+CD57+ T cells (not recorded which) from PBMCs. CDR3 loop: CASSQLRDSGASGNTIYF. The CDR3 DNA reads TGCGCCAGCAGCCAACTTCGGGACAGTGGAGCTTCTGGAAACACCATATATTTT.